The 21 T cell receptor beta chains in this list originate from one sample, sequenced in a study of cytomegalovirus exposure and HLA in healthy donors. Assay: immunoSEQ multiplex PCR; the TCRdb copy retains only in-frame clones and omits some. This table has about 110,000 clones, approximately 90% appearing once. The source material was PBMCs. The receptors stem from a woman aged 30 to 39 in good health and CMV-seropositive.

The chain links TRBV27 to TRBJ1-2; D is possibly TRBD1 (6 bases). The CDR3 loop spans 15 amino acids. CDR1 is MNHEY and CDR2 is SMNVEV in the germline V gene (reference sequence). V dropped 2 bases and J dropped 0 bases, with 10 bases sitting between them. The DNA for the CDR3 is TGTGCCAGCAGTTTAGGGGCAGGGGCTAACTATGGCTACACCTTC. Translation gives CASSLGAGANYGYTF.

The CDR3 bases are TGTGCCAGCAGTGAGTTCGGGGGGAGCGGCTACACCTTC. It codes for CASSEFGGSGYTF. V and J are TRBV6-1 and TRBJ1-2, with D perhaps matching TRBD1 (5 bases). Germline assignment: CDR1 MNHNS and CDR2 SASEGT. The ends were cut back, 3 bases at V and 8 bases at J, with 13 bases in the middle. The CDR3 runs to 13 residues.

V is TRBV5-1 and J is TRBJ2-3, with a possible D match to TRBD2 (6 bases). Deletions cut 4 bases from V and 4 bases from J, with 16 bases between. The CDR3 contains 15 residues. Germline CDR1 reads SGHRS; CDR2 reads YFSETQ. The CDR3 sequence is CASSRGSSTADTQYF. The CDR3 DNA sequence: TGCGCCAGCAGCCGGGGGTCTTCCACAGCAGATACGCAGTATTTT.

The chain uses TRBV6-1 and TRBJ2-7; TRBD1 matches at 8 bases. Losses at the gene ends were 4 bases for V and 5 bases for J; bases not matched to a gene: 10. Germline-derived CDR1 and CDR2 are MNHNS and SASEGT. The CDR3 has 15 residues. CDR3 in DNA: TGTGCCAGCAGTGCAAAGACAGGGGCCGGCCACGAGCAGTACTTC. Encoded protein: CASSAKTGAGHEQYF.

This chain connects TRBV19 to TRBJ1-5; D perhaps matches TRBD1 (6 bases). V lost 7 bases, J lost 3 bases, and 16 bases lay in between. Per germline, CDR1 LNHDA and CDR2 SQIVND (reference sequence). The CDR3 covers 15 residues. The CDR3 DNA is TGTGCCAGTAACAAAAAACGGGACAACAATCAGCCCCAGCATTTT. Its translation is CASNKKRDNNQPQHF.

In its sample, this clone was seen a few times. V usage is TRBV6-5 and J usage is TRBJ1-2, with D tentatively TRBD1 (6 bases). The germline gives CDR1 MNHEY, CDR2 SVGAGI. The V end was cut by 6 bases, the J end by 8 bases, with 13 bases between. The CDR3 contains 12 residues. The CDR3 here is CASSLQGLGYTF. CDR3 DNA sequence: TGTGCCAGCAGCCTACAGGGTTTAGGCTACACCTTC.

This chain joins TRBV29-1 and TRBJ1-1; 9 nucleotides align to TRBD1. The V gene's germline CDR1 is SQVTM and CDR2 ANQGSEA. CDR3 length: 14 amino acids. V was clipped by 7 bases and J by 4 bases; unmatched bases: 10. The CDR3 is CSAKSGTGFTEAFF. The CDR3, as DNA: TGCAGCGCGAAATCCGGGACAGGGTTCACTGAAGCTTTCTTT. Full variable domain (remainder filled in from reference TRBV29-1 and TRBJ1-1): SAVISQKPSRDICQRGTSLTIQCQVDSQVTMMFWYRQQPGQSLTLIATANQGSEATYESGFVIDKFPISRPNLTFSTLTVSNMSPEDSSIYLCSAKSGTGFTEAFFGQGTRLTVV.

V usage is TRBV7-9 and J usage is TRBJ2-5; 12 nucleotides match TRBD1. This CDR3 is built from 16 residues. With 4 bases clipped from V and 4 bases from J, the junction kept 7 bases outside the gene matches. Germline V CDR1 and CDR2: SEHNR, FQNEAQ (reference sequence). Written as DNA, the CDR3 is TGTGCCAGCAGCTCTAACCGGGACAGGGGGCGAGAGACCCAGTACTTC. It specifies CASSSNRDRGRETQYF.

This clone was detected only a few times. The chain has TRBV10-1 and TRBJ2-7; D is unresolved. Between the trimmed V and J ends, which lost 3 bases and 7 bases, there was a span of 13 bases. The CDR3 sequence is 13 residues long. Germline V gene data show CDR1 as WNHNN and CDR2 as SYGVQD (reference sequence). The DNA for the CDR3 is TGCGCCAGCAGTGAAGAGGCAGCACGGGAGCAGTACTTC. Its translation is CASSEEAAREQYF.

The rearrangement joins TRBV10-3 to TRBJ2-1, with D maybe TRBD1 (5 bases). The CDR3 consists of 15 residues. From germline, CDR1 is ENHRY and CDR2 SYGVKD. Trimming stripped 0 bases from V and 8 bases from J, with 14 bases between. In DNA, the CDR3 is TGTGCCATCAGTGAGTCGCAGGGTAGTAAGGATGAGCAGTTCTTC. Translated: CAISESQGSKDEQFF.

The J gene is TRBJ1-1, the V gene TRBV28, with D possibly matching TRBD1 (6 bases). This CDR3 comprises 14 residues. Germline V lookup: CDR1 MDHEN, CDR2 SYDVKM. Trimming cost V 5 bases and J 0 bases, with 10 bases left between them. For the CDR3, the DNA is TGTGCCAGCAGTACACAGGGTATGAACACTGAAGCTTTCTTT. This codes for CASSTQGMNTEAFF.

The chain recombines TRBV16 with TRBJ2-7; 10 positions agree with TRBD1. Per the germline V gene, CDR1 is KGHSY and CDR2 is FQNENV. CDR3 length: 13 amino acids. V was clipped by 6 bases and J by 6 bases; unmatched bases: 5. CDR3 DNA: TGTGCCAGCAGTCCCCGGACAGGGGGCGAGCAGTACTTC. Protein: CASSPRTGGEQYF.

The chain joins TRBV5-5 to TRBJ2-1; 9 nucleotides line up with TRBD2. The CDR3 runs 15 residues. Germline CDR1 is SGHKS and CDR2 is YYEKEE (reference sequence). V trimming: 4 bases; J trimming: 9 bases; junction bases outside the gene matches: 11. The CDR3 DNA follows: TGTGCCAGCAGCATACTAGCGGGCACCGGGGGTGAGCAGTTCTTC. Its protein is CASSILAGTGGEQFF.

V gene TRBV7-2 combines with J gene TRBJ1-6; D remains ambiguous. V was clipped by 2 bases and J by 5 bases, with 4 bases between them. Germline V lookup: CDR1 SGHTA, CDR2 FQGNSA. CDR3 size: 13 residues. CDR3 residues: CASSLQNNSPLHF. The DNA for the CDR3 is TGTGCCAGCAGCTTACAGAATAATTCACCCCTCCACTTT.

The chain combines TRBV9 with TRBJ2-5; D may be TRBD2 (7 bases). Germline V gene lookup returns CDR1 SGDLS and CDR2 YYNGEE. The CDR3 totals 15 residues. Trimming took 4 bases from V and 3 from J, leaving 16 bases between them. Here the CDR3 DNA reads TGTGCCAGCAGCACTGGGGGGGGGCTGGAAGAGACCCAGTACTTC. This translates into CASSTGGGLEETQYF.

The CDR3 DNA follows: TGTGCCTGGAGCAGGGCAGGGGCTTACGAGCAGTACTTC. As protein: CAWSRAGAYEQYF. The rearrangement uses TRBV30 and TRBJ2-7, with D possibly TRBD1 on 6 matching bases. Germline V gene sequence: CDR1 GTSNPN, CDR2 SVGIG (reference sequence). The CDR3 runs to 13 residues. Trimming shortened V by 3 bases and J by 4 bases, and 13 bases separated the two germline ends.

There are a few counts of this clone. This chain links TRBV30 with TRBJ2-7; 8 bases align to TRBD1. Germline assignment: CDR1 GTSNPN and CDR2 SVGIG (reference sequence). CDR3 size: 14 residues. Unmatched junction bases numbered 1, after V lost 0 bases and J lost 0 bases. The CDR3 DNA is TGTGCCTGGAGTGTACAGGGGGGCTCCTACGAGCAGTACTTC. The encoded protein is CAWSVQGGSYEQYF. The complete variable domain, with remaining parts taken from reference TRBV30 and TRBJ2-7, reads SQTIHQWPATLVQPVGSPLSLECTVEGTSNPNLYWYRQAAGRGLQLLFYSVGIGQISSEVPQNLSASRPQDRQFILSSKKLLLSDSGFYLCAWSVQGGSYEQYFGPGTRLTVT.

About this clone itself: A junction end diverges from the germline sequence, so it may reflect a read error. V usage is TRBV13 and J usage is TRBJ2-7, with TRBD2 matching 14 bases. Germline assignment: CDR1 PRHDT and CDR2 FYEKMQ (reference sequence). This CDR3 spans 18 amino acids. This CDR3 is CASSLGGLAGGPSHEQYF. Written as DNA, the CDR3 is TGTGCCAGCAGCTTAGGCGGACTAGCGGGAGGCCCCTCCCACGAGCAGTACTTC.

V gene TRBV2 combines with J gene TRBJ1-2; D possibly corresponds to TRBD1 (6 bases). This CDR3 comprises 14 residues. V was shortened by 6 bases and J by 7 bases, with 18 bases between the two germline ends. Germline V CDR1 and CDR2: SNHLY, FYNNEI. The CDR3 spells CASRYRAATFGYTF. For the CDR3, the DNA is TGTGCCAGCAGGTACAGGGCGGCTACTTTTGGCTACACCTTC.

This clone showed up just once. The chain employs TRBV30 and TRBJ2-1, with a weak D call TRBD1 (5 bases). This CDR3 comprises 13 residues. Trimming removed 0 bases from V and 8 bases from J, with 11 bases in between. Germline-derived CDR1 and CDR2 are GTSNPN and SVGIG (reference sequence). The CDR3 region is CAWSVKGSYEQFF. The CDR3 DNA sequence: TGTGCCTGGAGTGTCAAGGGGTCCTATGAGCAGTTCTTC.

The rearrangement links TRBV30 to TRBJ1-2; TRBD1 matches at 7 bases. Germline loops: CDR1 GTSNPN, CDR2 SVGIG (reference sequence). This CDR3 region has 12 residues. The CDR3 bases are TGTGCTGCCCCTAGGACAGGACAGAGCTACACCTTC. Its translation: CAAPRTGQSYTF.